The rows below give T cell receptor beta chains drawn from one sample of a study of PD-L1 blockade in urothelial cancer. Method: immunoSEQ multiplex PCR; TCRdb's copy keeps in-frame clones and lacks some. The sample comprises approximately 100,000 clones, 70% to 90% of which are singletons, and 2.4% rests with the top ten. Sequencing used PBMCs, obtained around atezolizumab (anti-PD-L1) treatment. The receptors come from a man in his fifties or sixties with urothelial cancer. CDR3s include the opening cysteine and the closing phenylalanine or tryptophan. The D gene is left open where the match is weak.

TRBV19	TRBJ1-5	TRBD1	14	CASNADRGNQPQHF	TGTGCCAGTAACGCCGACAGGGGCAATCAGCCCCAGCATTTT
TRBV7-9	TRBJ2-5	.	14	CASSGKDSQETQYF	TGTGCCAGCAGCGGCAAGGACAGTCAAGAGACCCAGTACTTC
TRBV7-9	TRBJ2-7	TRBD2	17	CASSLTPGTSVSYEQYF	TGTGCCAGCAGCTTAACCCCCGGGACTAGCGTATCCTACGAGCAGTACTTC
TRBV7-8	TRBJ2-5	.	15	CASSLTPEKGETQYF	TGTGCCAGCAGCTTAACCCCGGAGAAAGGAGAGACCCAGTACTTC
TRBV30	TRBJ2-7	TRBD1	13	CACRGTGVNEQYF	TGTGCCTGTAGGGGGACAGGGGTGAACGAGCAGTACTTC
TRBV5-1	TRBJ2-1	TRBD2	13	CASSLWGGNEQFF	TGTGCCAGCAGCTTGTGGGGGGGCAATGAGCAGTTCTTC
TRBV7-9	TRBJ1-2	.	16	CASSFMSGASNYGYTF	TGTGCCAGCAGCTTTATGTCAGGCGCCTCTAACTATGGCTACACCTTC
TRBV27	TRBJ2-7	TRBD1	15	CASSFVQGVTYEQYF	TGTGCCAGCAGTTTCGTCCAGGGGGTCACCTACGAGCAGTACTTC
TRBV19	TRBJ1-1	.	14	CASSPRTQNTEAFF	TGTGCCAGTAGTCCTCGGACTCAGAACACTGAAGCTTTCTTT
TRBV7-3	TRBJ2-1	TRBD1	14	CASSPGTGYNEQFF	TGTGCCAGCAGCCCTGGGACAGGGTACAATGAGCAGTTCTTC
TRBV7-9	TRBJ2-5	TRBD1	15	CASSSGTGSLKTQYF	TGTGCCAGCAGCTCCGGGACAGGGTCCTTGAAGACCCAGTACTTC
TRBV27	TRBJ2-7	.	12	CATSDSSYEQYF	TGTGCCACCTCAGACAGCTCCTACGAGCAGTACTTC
TRBV20-1	TRBJ1-2	TRBD1	11	CSVGTGGPHTF	TGCAGTGTCGGGACAGGGGGCCCCCACACCTTC
TRBV18	TRBJ2-1	.	14	CASSGLNPSNEQFF	TGTGCCAGCTCAGGCTTGAACCCCTCCAATGAGCAGTTCTTC
TRBV9	TRBJ2-3	TRBD2	20	CASSHRGLAGGTEVTDTQYF	TGTGCCAGCAGCCATAGGGGACTAGCGGGAGGTACGGAGGTTACAGATACGCAGTATTTT
TRBV6-5	TRBJ1-5	.	13	CASSSLGDQPQHF	TGTGCCAGCAGCTCCCTAGGGGATCAGCCCCAGCATTTT
TRBV5-1	TRBJ2-7	TRBD1	16	CASSPGSGTGTYEQYF	TGCGCCAGCAGCCCGGGTTCCGGGACAGGGACCTACGAGCAGTACTTC